This note documents a single T cell receptor beta chain sequence. Clones were sequenced by immunoSEQ multiplex PCR, and TCRdb holds only the in-frame ones, with some missing. The sample has some 200,000 clones, more than 65% seen once. This entry comes from a study of blood T cell repertoires in COVID-19. After removal of 0 bases from V and 5 bases from J, the junction contained 7 bases not matched to a gene. This CDR3 is 15 amino acids long. CDR1 is MNHNS, CDR2 SASEGT, per germline. The clonotype comes from a woman aged 25 to 39 who had recovered from COVID-19. The gene calls are TRBV6-1 and TRBJ2-7; TRBD2 aligns across 7 bases. The sequencing input was peripheral blood. The CDR3 is CASSEAWTRGDEQYF. DNA of the CDR3: TGTGCCAGCAGTGAAGCCTGGACTAGAGGCGACGAGCAGTACTTC.